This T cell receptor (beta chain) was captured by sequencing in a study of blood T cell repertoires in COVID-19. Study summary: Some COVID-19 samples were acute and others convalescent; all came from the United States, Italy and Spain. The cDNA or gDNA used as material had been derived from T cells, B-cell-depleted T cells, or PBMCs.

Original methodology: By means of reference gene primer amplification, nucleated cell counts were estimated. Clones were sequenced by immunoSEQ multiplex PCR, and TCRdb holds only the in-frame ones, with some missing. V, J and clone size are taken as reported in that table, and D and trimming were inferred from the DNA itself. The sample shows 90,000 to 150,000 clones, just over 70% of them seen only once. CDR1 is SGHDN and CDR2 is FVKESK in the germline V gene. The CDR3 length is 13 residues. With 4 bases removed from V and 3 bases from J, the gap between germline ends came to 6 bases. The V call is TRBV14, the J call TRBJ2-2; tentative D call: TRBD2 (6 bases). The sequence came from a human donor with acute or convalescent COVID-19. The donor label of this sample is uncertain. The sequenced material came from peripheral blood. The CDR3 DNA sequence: TGTGCCAGCAGCCGGGACTACACCGGGGAGCTGTTTTTT. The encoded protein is CASSRDYTGELFF. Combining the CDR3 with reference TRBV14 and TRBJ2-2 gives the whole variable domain EAGVTQFPSHSVIEKGQTVTLRCDPISGHDNLYWYRRVMGKEIKFLLHFVKESKQDESGMPNNRFLAERTGGTYSTLKVQPAELEDSGVYFCASSRDYTGELFFGEGSRLTVL.